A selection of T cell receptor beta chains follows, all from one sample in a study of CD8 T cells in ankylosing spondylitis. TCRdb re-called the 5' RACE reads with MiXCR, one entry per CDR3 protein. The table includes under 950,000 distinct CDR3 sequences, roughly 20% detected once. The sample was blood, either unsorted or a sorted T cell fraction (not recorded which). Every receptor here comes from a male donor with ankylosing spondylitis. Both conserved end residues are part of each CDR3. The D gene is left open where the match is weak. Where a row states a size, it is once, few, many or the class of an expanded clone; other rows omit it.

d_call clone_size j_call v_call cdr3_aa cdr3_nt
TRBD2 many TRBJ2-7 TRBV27 CASSRGRASYEQYF TGTGCCAGCAGTCGGGGGAGGGCCTCCTACGAGCAGTACTTC
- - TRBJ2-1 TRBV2 CASSGTTYNEQFF TGTGCCTCAAGTGGGACCACCTACAATGAGCAGTTCTTC
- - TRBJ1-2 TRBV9 CASSAGTRPRGYTF TGTGCCAGCAGCGCCGGGACCAGGCCTCGGGGCTACACCTTC
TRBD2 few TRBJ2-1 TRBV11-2 CASSGWDTSGIYNEQFF TGTGCCAGCAGTGGATGGGATACTAGCGGGATTTACAATGAGCAGTTCTTC
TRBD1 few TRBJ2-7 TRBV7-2 CASSFLQGARNEQYF TGTGCCAGCAGCTTTCTACAGGGGGCCAGAAACGAGCAGTACTTC
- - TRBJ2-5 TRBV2 CASSDLLGALETQYF TGTGCCAGCAGTGACCTTTTGGGGGCTCTAGAGACCCAGTACTTC
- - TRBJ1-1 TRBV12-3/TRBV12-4 CASSFVGFTEAFF TGTGCCAGCAGTTTTGTTGGGTTTACTGAAGCTTTCTTT
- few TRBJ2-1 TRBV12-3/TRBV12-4 CASSLVDGSSYNEQFF TGTGCCAGCAGTTTAGTCGACGGGAGCTCCTACAATGAGCAGTTCTTC
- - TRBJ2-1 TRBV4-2 CASSQVGGTPYNEQFF TGTGCCAGCAGCCAAGTTGGTGGTACCCCCTACAATGAGCAGTTCTTC
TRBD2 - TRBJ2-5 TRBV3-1 CASSPGLAGGLETQYF TGTGCCAGCAGCCCGGGACTAGCGGGAGGGCTGGAGACCCAGTACTTC
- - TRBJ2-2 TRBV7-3 CASSLIPVPNTGELFF TGTGCCAGCAGCTTAATTCCAGTACCTAACACCGGGGAGCTGTTTTTT
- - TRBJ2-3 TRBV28 CASSPPGDADTQYF TGTGCCAGCAGTCCCCCGGGGGACGCAGATACGCAGTATTTT
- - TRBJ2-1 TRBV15 CATAFRQSGSEQFF TGTGCCACCGCCTTCAGACAGAGCGGTAGTGAGCAGTTCTTC
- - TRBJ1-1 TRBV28 CASSLYRLNTEAFF TGTGCCAGCAGTTTATATCGGTTGAACACTGAAGCTTTCTTT
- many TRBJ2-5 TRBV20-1 CSAPKDGGETQYF TGCAGTGCTCCGAAAGATGGGGGAGAGACCCAGTACTTC
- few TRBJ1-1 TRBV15 CATSSRVDTEAFF TGTGCCACCAGCAGCAGGGTAGACACTGAAGCTTTCTTT
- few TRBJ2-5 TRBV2 CASSLGPHPETQYF TGTGCCAGCAGTCTTGGACCCCATCCGGAGACCCAGTACTTC
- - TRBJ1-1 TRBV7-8 CASSFVRGGWTEAFF TGTGCCAGCAGCTTCGTCAGGGGCGGTTGGACTGAAGCTTTCTTT
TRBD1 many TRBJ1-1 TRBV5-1 CASSPAATGKRFTEAFF TGCGCCAGCAGCCCGGCTGCGACAGGGAAGAGATTCACTGAAGCTTTCTTT
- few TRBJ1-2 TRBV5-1 CASSRQAGGDYGYTF TGCGCCAGCAGCCGACAGGCGGGGGGGGACTATGGCTACACCTTC
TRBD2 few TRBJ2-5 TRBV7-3 CASSLTGEGTQYF TGTGCCAGCAGCTTAACAGGGGAGGGGACCCAGTACTTC
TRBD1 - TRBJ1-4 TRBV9 CASSPTLGTGSNEKLFF TGTGCCAGCAGCCCAACCCTCGGGACAGGGTCTAATGAAAAACTGTTTTTT
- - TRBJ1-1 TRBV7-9 CASSFLGGSYTEAFF TGTGCCAGCAGCTTCTTGGGGGGGTCGTACACTGAAGCTTTCTTT
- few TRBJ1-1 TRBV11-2 CASSVGISEAFF TGTGCCAGCAGCGTAGGGATTTCTGAAGCTTTCTTT
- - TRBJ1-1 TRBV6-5 CATAVTGRRYLNTEAFF TGTGCTACAGCAGTTACTGGGAGACGGTACTTGAACACTGAAGCTTTCTTT
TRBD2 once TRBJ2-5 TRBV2 CASRGEGPETQYF TGTGCCAGCAGGGGGGAGGGCCCAGAGACCCAGTACTTC
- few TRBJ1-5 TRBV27 CASSSGRGQPQHF TGTGCCAGCAGTTCAGGGAGGGGTCAGCCCCAGCATTTT
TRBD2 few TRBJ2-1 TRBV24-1 CATSAGSREGLGNEQFF TGTGCCACCAGTGCGGGTTCGAGGGAGGGCCTTGGCAATGAGCAGTTCTTC
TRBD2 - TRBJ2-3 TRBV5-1 CASSWGAGGPDTQYF TGCGCCAGCAGCTGGGGGGCGGGAGGGCCCGATACGCAGTATTTT
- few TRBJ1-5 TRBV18 CASSSDRHQPQHF TGTGCCAGCTCGTCAGACAGGCATCAGCCCCAGCATTTT
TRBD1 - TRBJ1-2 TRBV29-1 CSVEEGQGLLGYTF TGCAGCGTTGAAGAAGGACAGGGTCTACTCGGCTACACCTTC
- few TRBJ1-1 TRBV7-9 CASSPSGGPEAFF TGTGCCAGCAGCCCTAGCGGGGGGCCCGAAGCTTTCTTT
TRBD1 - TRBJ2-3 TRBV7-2 CASRGPGQSTDTQYF TGTGCCAGCAGGGGCCCGGGACAGAGCACAGATACGCAGTATTTT
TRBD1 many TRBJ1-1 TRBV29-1 CSVNRGMNTEAFF TGCAGCGTTAACAGGGGAATGAACACTGAAGCTTTCTTT
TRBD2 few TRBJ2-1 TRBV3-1 CASQASGELYNEQFF TGTGCCAGCCAAGCGAGCGGGGAGCTTTACAATGAGCAGTTCTTC
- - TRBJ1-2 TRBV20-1 CSARDLGGYTF TGCAGTGCTAGAGATCTGGGTGGCTACACCTTC
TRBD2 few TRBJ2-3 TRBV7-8 CASSFSSGSLDTQYF TGTGCCAGCAGCTTCTCTAGCGGGAGTTTAGATACGCAGTATTTT
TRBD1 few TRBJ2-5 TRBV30 CAWSLTGGSETQYF TGTGCCTGGAGTTTGACAGGGGGCTCGGAGACCCAGTACTTC
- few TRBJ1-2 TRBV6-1 CASSRNPLTANYGYTF TGTGCCAGCAGCCGGAACCCCCTGACGGCTAACTATGGCTACACCTTC
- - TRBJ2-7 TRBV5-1 CASSWNRRSYEQYF TGCGCCAGCAGCTGGAATAGAAGGTCCTACGAGCAGTACTTC